These 21 T cell receptor beta chains originate from one sample sequenced in a study of beta chain features in type 1 diabetes. Findings and caveats of the study: There was a moderate but significant shortening of TCRB CDR3s in all four CD4+ subsets of Type 1 diabetes patients.

All of the isolated RNA was reverse transcribed, so expressed TCRB transcripts were sequenced. Only in-frame clones appear in the TCRdb table, and some are missing; sequencing was by immunoSEQ multiplex PCR. The data contain some 63,000 clones, roughly 49% of them singletons. Their antigens remain unidentified. Sequencing was performed on central memory CD4+ T cells from blood. The receptors were gathered from a man aged 25 to 45 with type 1 diabetes.

Details on this clone: Different DNA sequences within this sample yield the same CDR3. This chain connects TRBV5-6 to TRBJ1-1, with D unresolved. V was cut by 4 bases and J by 2 bases, with 15 bases left in between. Germline CDR1 and CDR2: SGHDT and YYEEEE. There are 15 residues in the CDR3. CDR3 amino acids: CASSRRTERNTEAFF. The CDR3 nucleotides read TGTGCCAGCAGCAGGAGGACGGAGCGAAACACTGAAGCTTTCTTT.

V is TRBV4-1 and J is TRBJ2-7, with TRBD2 identical over 7 bases. Germline values: CDR1 MGHRA, CDR2 YSYEKL. This CDR3 has 17 residues. The J segment lost 1 base and the V segment lost 3 bases, leaving 12 bases of the junction unmatched. Here the CDR3 DNA reads TGCGCCAGCAGCCATCAAAGCCTCGGACTAGAGTCCTACGAGCAGTACTTC. This encodes CASSHQSLGLESYEQYF.

This chain uses TRBV27 with TRBJ2-1; TRBD1 aligns across 9 bases. The ends lost 1 base at V and 7 bases at J; junction bases unmatched: 5. This CDR3 has 15 residues. Per the germline V gene, CDR1 is MNHEY and CDR2 is SMNVEV (reference sequence). CDR3: CASSLYRDRANEQFF. CDR3 DNA sequence: TGTGCCAGCAGTTTATACCGGGACAGGGCTAATGAGCAGTTCTTC.

The chain links TRBV7-6 to TRBJ2-2; 9 bases map to TRBD1. Germline trimming cut 7 bases from V and 5 bases from J; bases unmatched to any gene: 8. CDR1 is SGHVS and CDR2 is FNYEAQ in the germline V gene. The CDR3 runs to 15 residues. The chain's CDR3 is CASTQGQGITGELFF. The CDR3 bases are TGTGCCAGCACCCAAGGACAGGGGATTACCGGGGAGCTGTTTTTT.

This clone was observed a few times. This chain joins TRBV11-3 and TRBJ2-2; perhaps TRBD2 as D (5 bases). Trimming removed 3 bases from V and 1 base from J, with 9 bases in between. The CDR3 runs 15 residues. The germline V gene encodes CDR1 SGHNT and CDR2 YENEEA. The CDR3 sequence: CASSFGGLNTGELFF. The CDR3 nucleotides read TGTGCCAGCAGCTTCGGCGGACTGAACACCGGGGAGCTGTTTTTT.

This clone occurred a few times. The rearrangement joins TRBV5-1 to TRBJ2-7; 7 bases are a match to TRBD2. The germline CDR1 and CDR2 sequences are SGHRS and YFSETQ. This CDR3 has 12 residues. The V and J ends lost 4 bases and 9 bases, in that order; junction bases with no gene match: 7. The CDR3 DNA reads TGCGCCAGCAGCGCGACGGGAGGTAGGCAGTACTTC. Its protein is CASSATGGRQYF.

The rearrangement links TRBV28 to TRBJ2-1, with a weak D call TRBD1 (5 bases). The ends were cut back, 8 bases at V and 5 bases at J, with 13 bases in the middle. This CDR3 spans 13 amino acids. Germline values: CDR1 MDHEN, CDR2 SYDVKM. In nucleotides, the CDR3 is TGTGCCAGCCAGGAGACAGTGAACAATGAGCAGTTCTTC. Amino acids: CASQETVNNEQFF.

The chain has TRBV18 and TRBJ1-6; D perhaps matches TRBD1 (6 bases). The CDR3 spans 15 residues. Germline CDR1 and CDR2: KGHSH and LQKENI. With 6 bases removed from V and 8 bases from J, the gap between germline ends came to 17 bases. For the CDR3, the DNA is TGTGCCAGCTCCCCGACAGGTCCAGGCGATTCACCCCTCCACTTT. Its protein is CASSPTGPGDSPLHF.

V usage is TRBV6-1 and J usage is TRBJ2-5; unclear D gene. CDR1 and CDR2 from the germline V gene are MNHNS and SASEGT. The CDR3 length is 12 residues. The V end lost 8 bases, the J end lost 0 bases, and 7 bases lay between the germline ends. The DNA of the CDR3 is TGTGCCAGCGACGGGTACCAAGAGACCCAGTACTTC. The encoded protein is CASDGYQETQYF.

The genes are TRBV5-1 and TRBJ2-3; perhaps TRBD2 as D (5 bases). Germline CDR1 reads SGHRS; CDR2 reads YFSETQ. There are 14 residues in the CDR3. V shed 7 bases and J shed 5 bases, with 17 bases lying between them. Written as DNA, the CDR3 is TGCGCCAGCGCTCGGACCGGGGTTGAAGATACGCAGTATTTT. Translation: CASARTGVEDTQYF. The full variable domain, rest sourced from reference TRBV5-1 and TRBJ2-3, is KAGVTQTPRYLIKTRGQQVTLSCSPISGHRSVSWYQQTPGQGLQFLFEYFSETQRNKGNFPGRFSGRQFSNSRSEMNVSTLELGDSALYLCASARTGVEDTQYFGPGTRLTVL.

The chain couples TRBV6-5 to TRBJ1-1; 9 bases match TRBD1. The V and J ends lost 2 bases and 6 bases, in that order; junction bases with no gene match: 7. The CDR3 runs 15 residues. The germline gives CDR1 MNHEY, CDR2 SVGAGI. The CDR3 here is CASSYRRQGGAEAFF. The CDR3 region has the DNA TGTGCCAGCAGTTACCGTCGACAGGGGGGCGCTGAAGCTTTCTTT.

The chain couples TRBV5-4 to TRBJ1-5; the match to TRBD1 covers 7 bases. J was trimmed by 3 bases and V by 3 bases; bases with no gene match: 3. The CDR3 sequence is 14 residues long. Germline values: CDR1 SGHNT, CDR2 YYREEE (reference sequence). This CDR3 reads CASSSDRDNQPQHF. Written as DNA, the CDR3 is TGTGCCAGCAGCTCCGACAGGGACAATCAGCCCCAGCATTTT.

The genes are TRBV28 and TRBJ1-2; D is perhaps TRBD1 (5 bases). The ends were cut back, 6 bases at V and 8 bases at J, with 13 bases in the middle. The germline V gene has CDR1 MDHEN and CDR2 SYDVKM. The CDR3 extends over 12 amino acids. CDR3 sequence: CASRSGVEGYTF. The CDR3 coding sequence is TGTGCCAGCAGGTCGGGGGTTGAAGGCTACACCTTC.

The chain couples TRBV18 to TRBJ2-3, with 14 bases matching TRBD2. V shed 2 bases and J 6 bases; nucleotides not matched to a gene: 4. The CDR3 is 16 residues long. The germline V gene has CDR1 KGHSH and CDR2 LQKENI. CDR3 coding DNA: TGTGCCAGCTCACCATCGGGACTAGCGGGAGTCGATACGCAGTATTTT. This encodes CASSPSGLAGVDTQYF.

This clone was seen a handful of times. The rearrangement uses TRBV9 and TRBJ1-5, with a possible D match to TRBD1 (6 bases). This CDR3 comprises 13 residues. Germline loops: CDR1 SGDLS, CDR2 YYNGEE. Trimming left V 0 bases short and J 5 bases short, with 6 bases between. The CDR3 sequence: CASSVEGDQPQHF. The CDR3 bases are TGTGCCAGCAGCGTAGAGGGGGATCAGCCCCAGCATTTT.

This clone has just one count. The chain joins TRBV5-1 to TRBJ2-5; no reliable D call. The ends were cut back, 4 bases at V and 5 bases at J, with 12 bases in the middle. CDR1 is SGHRS, CDR2 YFSETQ, per germline. The CDR3 loop spans 13 amino acids. CDR3: CASSPDKSETQYF. For the CDR3, the DNA is TGCGCCAGCAGCCCCGACAAATCGGAGACCCAGTACTTC.

The CDR3: CASTTTGGDTEAFF. CDR3 coding DNA: TGTGCCAGTACCACGACAGGGGGGGACACTGAAGCTTTCTTT. V is TRBV19 and J is TRBJ1-1; 9 nucleotides line up with TRBD1. With V trimmed by 7 bases and J by 3 bases, 6 bases remained unmatched. This CDR3 has 14 residues. Per germline, CDR1 LNHDA and CDR2 SQIVND (reference sequence).

The J gene is TRBJ2-1, the V gene TRBV10-2; D is perhaps TRBD2 (5 bases). The CDR3 is made up of 14 amino acids. CDR1 is WSHSY, CDR2 SAAADI, per germline. V shed 6 bases and J shed 0 bases, with 9 bases lying between them. CDR3 DNA sequence: TGCGCCAGCAGACTAGACGTCTCCTACAATGAGCAGTTCTTC. It translates to CASRLDVSYNEQFF.

The gene calls are TRBV14 and TRBJ1-1, with a weak D call TRBD1 (5 bases). Germline CDR1 SGHDN, CDR2 FVKESK. V gave up 6 bases and J gave up 1 base, with 15 bases separating them. The CDR3 sequence is 15 residues long. The CDR3 spells CASSFIRGGNTEAFF. Here the CDR3 DNA reads TGTGCCAGCAGTTTCATCCGGGGGGGGAACACTGAAGCTTTCTTT.

This chain uses TRBV11-2 with TRBJ1-1; D remains ambiguous. This CDR3 comprises 14 residues. CDR1 is SGHAT and CDR2 is FQNNGV in the germline V gene. V lost 0 bases, J lost 3 bases, and 8 bases lay in between. The CDR3 sequence: CASSLDILYTEAFF. Written as DNA, the CDR3 is TGTGCCAGCAGCTTAGATATTCTGTACACTGAAGCTTTCTTT.

The genes are TRBV28 and TRBJ1-1, with 11 bases matching TRBD1. Germline V gene data show CDR1 as MDHEN and CDR2 as SYDVKM. The CDR3 length is 15 residues. With 5 bases clipped from V and 2 bases from J, the junction kept 4 bases outside the gene matches. The CDR3 here is CASSPWTGGNTEAFF. The DNA of the CDR3 is TGTGCCAGCAGTCCGTGGACAGGGGGCAACACTGAAGCTTTCTTT.